The 7 T cell receptor beta chains in this list originate from one sample, sequenced in a study of cytomegalovirus exposure and HLA in healthy donors. 13 Jbeta primers and 60 Vbeta primers were used for the PCR. The assay was immunoSEQ multiplex PCR, and TCRdb's table has in-frame clones only and misses some. Of about 180,000 clones in the sample, 75% to 85% were seen once. Sequencing input: PBMCs. The source is a man aged 18-30 years in good health and CMV-seronegative.

This rearrangement joins TRBV5-5 to TRBJ2-5; 14 bases agree with TRBD2. V lost 4 bases to trimming and J lost 4 bases; unmatched junction nucleotides: 3. The CDR3 totals 15 residues. CDR1 and CDR2 (germline): SGHKS, YYEKEE (reference sequence). The CDR3: CASSQGLAGVETQYF. The CDR3 DNA reads TGTGCCAGCAGCCAGGGACTAGCGGGAGTAGAGACCCAGTACTTC.

The rearrangement links TRBV5-4 to TRBJ2-5; D perhaps matches TRBD1 (5 bases). Looked up from germline, CDR1 is SGHNT and CDR2 is YYREEE (reference sequence). The V end was cut by 4 bases, the J end by 1 base, with 14 bases between. There are 15 residues in the CDR3. The CDR3 DNA follows: TGTGCCAGCAGCCTATCGCTGACAGCCCAAGAGACCCAGTACTTC. It codes for CASSLSLTAQETQYF.

The rearrangement links TRBV6-5 to TRBJ2-7, with D tentatively TRBD1 (5 bases). The germline gives CDR1 MNHEY, CDR2 SVGAGI. The V and J ends lost 0 bases and 4 bases respectively, with 10 bases between them. The CDR3 covers 14 residues. CDR3 sequence: CASSYSPKGYEQYF. The CDR3 region has the DNA TGTGCCAGCAGTTACTCCCCGAAGGGGTACGAGCAGTACTTC.

CDR3 residues: CARSQGLPTGTDTQYF. CDR3 DNA: TGTGCCAGATCCCAGGGACTACCCACTGGGACAGATACGCAGTATTTT. The chain is built from TRBV30 and TRBJ2-3; 7 bases are a match to TRBD2. The CDR3 covers 16 residues. Trimming at V came to 8 bases and at J to 3 bases, leaving 17 bases not matched to a gene. In germline, CDR1 is GTSNPN, CDR2 SVGIG (reference sequence).

The chain uses TRBV7-8 and TRBJ1-5, with 9 bases that match TRBD1. The V segment lost 5 bases and the J segment 5 bases; nucleotides outside the gene matches: 4. The CDR3 consists of 14 residues. CDR1 and CDR2 (germline): SGHVS, FQNEAQ. The CDR3 nucleotides are TGTGCCAGCAGCATCGGACAGGGGTATCAGCCCCAGCATTTT. Protein product: CASSIGQGYQPQHF.

The V call is TRBV6-1, the J call TRBJ2-3; 14 bases are a match to TRBD2. This CDR3 is built from 15 residues. Germline trimming cut 4 bases from V and 6 bases from J; bases unmatched to any gene: 3. CDR1 MNHNS and CDR2 SASEGT come from the germline V gene. The CDR3 sequence: CASSGLAGGPDTQYF. The CDR3 region has the DNA TGTGCCAGCAGTGGACTAGCGGGGGGGCCGGATACGCAGTATTTT.

The chain recombines TRBV30 with TRBJ2-7, with TRBD1 matching 9 bases. The CDR3 is made up of 14 amino acids. The germline V gene has CDR1 GTSNPN and CDR2 SVGIG (reference sequence). V gave up 1 base and J gave up 2 bases; unmatched junction bases: 3. The CDR3 is CAWSGTGDPYEQYF. Here the CDR3 DNA reads TGTGCCTGGAGTGGGACAGGGGATCCCTACGAGCAGTACTTC.